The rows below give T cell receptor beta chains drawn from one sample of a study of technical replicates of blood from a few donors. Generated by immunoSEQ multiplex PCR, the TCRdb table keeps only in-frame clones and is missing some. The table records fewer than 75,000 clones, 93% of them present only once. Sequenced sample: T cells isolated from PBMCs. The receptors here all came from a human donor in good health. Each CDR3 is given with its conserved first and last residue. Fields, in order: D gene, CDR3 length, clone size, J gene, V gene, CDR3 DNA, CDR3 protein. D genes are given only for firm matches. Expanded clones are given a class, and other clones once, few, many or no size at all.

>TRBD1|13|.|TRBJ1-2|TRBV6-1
TGTGCCAGCAGAACGGGACAGACCTATGGCTACACCTTC
CASRTGQTYGYTF
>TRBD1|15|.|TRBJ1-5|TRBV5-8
TGTGCCAGCAGTCAGGGGGGAAAGTACAGTCAGCCCCAGCATTTT
CASSQGGKYSQPQHF
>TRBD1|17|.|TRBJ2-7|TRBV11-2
TGTGCCAGCAGCTTAGAGCCGGGACAGGGGGCCTCATACGAGCAGTACTTC
CASSLEPGQGASYEQYF
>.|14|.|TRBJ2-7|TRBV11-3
TGTGCCAGCAGCTTAGGGACAAATGACTACGAGCAGTACTTC
CASSLGTNDYEQYF
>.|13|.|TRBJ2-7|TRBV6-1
TGTGCCAGCACTGAGGGCAGAACCTACGAGCAGTACTTC
CASTEGRTYEQYF
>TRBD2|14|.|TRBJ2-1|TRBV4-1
TGCGCCAGCAGCCAGAGCGGGAGGAACAATGAGCAGTTCTTC
CASSQSGRNNEQFF
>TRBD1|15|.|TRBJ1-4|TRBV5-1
TGCGCCAGCAGCTGGTTTGGACAGGGCGAAGAAAAACTGTTTTTT
CASSWFGQGEEKLFF
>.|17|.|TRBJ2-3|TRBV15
TGTGCCACCAGCAGAGGCGGCCTAGTAGAGGGAGGAGATACGCAGTATTTT
CATSRGGLVEGGDTQYF
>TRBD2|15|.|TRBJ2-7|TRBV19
TGTGCCAGTAGTATTAGCGGGGGCCCCTCCTACGAGCAGTACTTC
CASSISGGPSYEQYF
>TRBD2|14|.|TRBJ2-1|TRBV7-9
TGTGCCAGCAGACTAGCGGGGGGCTCGGGTGAGCAGTTCTTC
CASRLAGGSGEQFF
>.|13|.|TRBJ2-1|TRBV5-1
TGCGCCAGCAGACTCGGACTAAACAATGAGCAGTTCTTC
CASRLGLNNEQFF
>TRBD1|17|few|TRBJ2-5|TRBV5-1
TGCGCCAGCAGCTCTGGGGCAGGGGGCAGCTACCAAGAGACCCAGTACTTC
CASSSGAGGSYQETQYF
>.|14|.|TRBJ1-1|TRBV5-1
TGCGCCAGCAGCCAGCTTCACAGGAACACTGAAGCTTTCTTT
CASSQLHRNTEAFF
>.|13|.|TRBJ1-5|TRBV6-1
TGTGCCAGCAACAGACAGGAGAATCAGCCCCAGCATTTT
CASNRQENQPQHF
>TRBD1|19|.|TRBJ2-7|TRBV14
TGTGCCAGCAGCCACAGACCGGGACAGGGGATTAAGATTGACTACGAGCAGTACTTC
CASSHRPGQGIKIDYEQYF
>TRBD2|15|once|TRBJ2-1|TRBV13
TGTGCCAGCAGCTTAGGCGAACGGGGGGGGTATGAGCAGTTCTTC
CASSLGERGGYEQFF
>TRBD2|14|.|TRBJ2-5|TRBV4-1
TGCGCCAGCAGCCGTTTAGCGGGGGTTGAGACCCAGTACTTC
CASSRLAGVETQYF
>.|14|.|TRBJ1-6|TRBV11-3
TGTGCCAGCACCCTAAGCGGTTCCCATTCACCCCTCCACTTT
CASTLSGSHSPLHF
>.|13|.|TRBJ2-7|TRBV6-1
TGTGCCAGCAGTGAAGGGCAGGCCTACGAGCAGTACTTC
CASSEGQAYEQYF
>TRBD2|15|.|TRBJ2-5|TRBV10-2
TGCGCCAGCATTAGCGGGAGAGTCCCCCAAGAGACCCAGTACTTC
CASISGRVPQETQYF
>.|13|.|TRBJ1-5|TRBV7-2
TGTGCCAGCAGCTTAGAGGAGGATCAGCCCCAGCATTTT
CASSLEEDQPQHF
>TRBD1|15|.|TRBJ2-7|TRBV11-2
TGTGCCAGCAGCTACCCCGGACAGGGAACCTACGAGCAGTACTTC
CASSYPGQGTYEQYF
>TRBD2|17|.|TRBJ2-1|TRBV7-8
TGTGCCAGCAGCTTGGGGGGTAGAAGCGGGGGGGCTTACGAGCAGTTCTTC
CASSLGGRSGGAYEQFF
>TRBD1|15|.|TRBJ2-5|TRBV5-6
TGTGCCAGCAGCGCGGGACAGGGGCTCGAGGAGACCCAGTACTTC
CASSAGQGLEETQYF
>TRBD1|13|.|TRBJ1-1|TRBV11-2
TGTGCCAGCAAAAAAACAGGGGGTGGTGAAGCTTTCTTT
CASKKTGGGEAFF
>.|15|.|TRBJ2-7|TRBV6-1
TGTGCCAGCAGCGGGGACAACCCCTTCTCCTACGAGCAGTACTTC
CASSGDNPFSYEQYF
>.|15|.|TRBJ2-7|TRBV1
TGCACCAGCAGCCAAGATAACCGACATGGGTCCGAGCAGTACTTC
CTSSQDNRHGSEQYF
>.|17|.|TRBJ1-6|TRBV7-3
TGTGCCAGCAGCAAAAATAAACAGGGAACCCTCAATTCACCCCTCCACTTT
CASSKNKQGTLNSPLHF
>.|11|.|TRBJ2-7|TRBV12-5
TGTGCTAGTGGTTTTAACTACGAGCAGTACTTC
CASGFNYEQYF
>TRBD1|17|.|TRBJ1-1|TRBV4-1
TGCGCCAGCAGCGTCCGGGACAGGGCTCTCGAGAACACTGAAGCTTTCTTT
CASSVRDRALENTEAFF
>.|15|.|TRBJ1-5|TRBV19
TGTGCCAGTAAACCACGAGGAGGAGTCAATCAGCCCCAGCATTTT
CASKPRGGVNQPQHF
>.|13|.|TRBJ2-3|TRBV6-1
TGTGCCAGCCGGGACTCGAGAGCAGATACGCAGTATTTT
CASRDSRADTQYF
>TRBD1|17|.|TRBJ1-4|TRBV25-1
TGTGCCTGGTTGGACAGGAAGGAGGGTGCAACTAATGAAAAACTGTTTTTT
CAWLDRKEGATNEKLFF
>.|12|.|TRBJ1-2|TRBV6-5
TGTGCCAGCAGTTGGGACTTGGAGGGCTACACCTTC
CASSWDLEGYTF
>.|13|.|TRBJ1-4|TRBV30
TGTGCCTGGAGTAAACAGGGAAATGAAAAACTGTTTTTT
CAWSKQGNEKLFF
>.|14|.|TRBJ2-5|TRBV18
TGTGCCAGCTCACCACCTAGCCGGGGGGAGACCCAGTACTTC
CASSPPSRGETQYF
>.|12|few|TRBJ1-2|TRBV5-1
TGCGCCAGCAGCATCACAGATTATGGCTACACCTTC
CASSITDYGYTF
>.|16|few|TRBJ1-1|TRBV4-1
TGCGCCAGCAGCCAAGATAAAGGTCAGGGTTACGCTGAAGCTTTCTTT
CASSQDKGQGYAEAFF
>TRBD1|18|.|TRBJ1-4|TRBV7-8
TGTGCCAGCAGCCTTAACAGGGGACAGCCGATAGCTAATGAAAAACTGTTTTTT
CASSLNRGQPIANEKLFF
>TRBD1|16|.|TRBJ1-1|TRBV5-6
TGTGCCAGCAGCTTACCCAGGGGGCTTGTGAACACTGAAGCTTTCTTT
CASSLPRGLVNTEAFF
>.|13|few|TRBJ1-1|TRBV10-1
TGCGCCAGCAGCGCCCCGCGTATCTCTGAAGCTTTCTTT
CASSAPRISEAFF
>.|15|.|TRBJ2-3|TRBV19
TGTGCCAGTAGTACGGGGGGCAGGGGTTCAGATACGCAGTATTTT
CASSTGGRGSDTQYF
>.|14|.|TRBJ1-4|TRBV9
TGTGCCAGCAGCGCTGGCAGGATGAGCGAAAAACTGTTTTTT
CASSAGRMSEKLFF
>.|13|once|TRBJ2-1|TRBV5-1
TGCGCCAGCAGCTTGGACTCCTGGAGTGAGCAGTTCTTC
CASSLDSWSEQFF
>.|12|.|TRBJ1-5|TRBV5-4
TGTGCCAGCAGCTTGAGAGGGCAGCCCCAGCATTTT
CASSLRGQPQHF
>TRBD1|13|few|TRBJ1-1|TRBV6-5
TGTGCCAGCAGGCAGGAGGACAGGGGCCAAGCTTTCTTT
CASRQEDRGQAFF
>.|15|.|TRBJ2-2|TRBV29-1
TGCAGCGTTGGAGCTGTCGGGACTTACACCGGGGAGCTGTTTTTT
CSVGAVGTYTGELFF
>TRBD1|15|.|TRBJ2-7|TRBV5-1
TGCGCCAGCAGCTTGGGACAGGGGATCCGTCACGAGCAGTACTTC
CASSLGQGIRHEQYF
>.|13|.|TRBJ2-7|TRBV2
TGTGCCAGCATTCCCGGGGTTGGGGACGAGCAGTACTTC
CASIPGVGDEQYF
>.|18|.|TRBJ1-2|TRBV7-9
TGTGCCAGCAGCGCCGGGGGAGGGCAGGGGAGGTATAACTATGGCTACACCTTC
CASSAGGGQGRYNYGYTF
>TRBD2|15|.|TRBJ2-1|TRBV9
TGTGCCAGCAGCGTAGGGACGGGAGGGCCGCGAGAGCAGTTCTTC
CASSVGTGGPREQFF
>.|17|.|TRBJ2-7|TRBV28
TGTGCCAGCAGTTTACTCCCTTTGAGAACTAGCATATACGAGCAGTACTTC
CASSLLPLRTSIYEQYF
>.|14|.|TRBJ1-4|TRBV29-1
TGCAGCGTTCTGACAGTACCAACTAATGAAAAACTGTTTTTT
CSVLTVPTNEKLFF
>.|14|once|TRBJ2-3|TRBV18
TGTGCCAGCTCACCCCTCGGGGTGGGGGATACGCAGTATTTT
CASSPLGVGDTQYF